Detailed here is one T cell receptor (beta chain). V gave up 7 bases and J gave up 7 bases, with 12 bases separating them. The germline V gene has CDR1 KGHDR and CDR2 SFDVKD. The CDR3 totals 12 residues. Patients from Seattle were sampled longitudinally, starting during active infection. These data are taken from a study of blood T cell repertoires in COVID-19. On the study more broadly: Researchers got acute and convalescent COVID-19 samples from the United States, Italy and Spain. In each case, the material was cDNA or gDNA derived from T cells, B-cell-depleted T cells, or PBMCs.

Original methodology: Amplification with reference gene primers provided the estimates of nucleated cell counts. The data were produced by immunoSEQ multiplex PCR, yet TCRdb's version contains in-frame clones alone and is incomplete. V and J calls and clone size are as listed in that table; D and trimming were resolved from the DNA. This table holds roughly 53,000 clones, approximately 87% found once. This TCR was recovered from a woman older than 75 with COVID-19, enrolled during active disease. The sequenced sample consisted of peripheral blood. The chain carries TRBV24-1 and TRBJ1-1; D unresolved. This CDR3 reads CATRGALGEAFF. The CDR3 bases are TGTGCCACCAGAGGAGCGCTAGGTGAAGCTTTCTTT.